This passage covers 22 T cell receptor beta chains from one sample sequenced in a study of blood T cells in healthy people across ages. A second roughly 6 to 11 cycle PCR used barcoded and J-beta primers. Each CDR3 protein is one row after TCRdb ran MiXCR on the 5' RACE reads. Of 1.2 million to 1.5 million distinct CDR3 sequences in the sample, roughly 60% were seen once. The sample was blood. These receptors all stem from a young man in good health.

The genes are TRBV7-9 and TRBJ2-4; D not resolved. The J call is uncertain, as TRBJ2-5 better fits the DNA end. The CDR3 length is 15 residues. The germline CDR1 and CDR2 sequences are SEHNR and FQNEAQ (reference sequence). CDR3 protein: CASSLGQQIQETQYF. The CDR3 region has the DNA TGTGCCAGCAGCTTAGGGCAGCAAATACAAGAGACCCAGTACTTC.

This chain joins TRBV27 and TRBJ2-7, with 7 bases matching TRBD2. V gave up 6 bases and J gave up 7 bases; unmatched junction bases: 15. The CDR3 is 15 residues long. The V gene's germline CDR1 is MNHEY and CDR2 SMNVEV (reference sequence). The CDR3 DNA follows: TGTGCCAGCAGCAAAACCGGGACTACATACAATGAGCAGTACTTC. This gives the protein CASSKTGTTYNEQYF.

V and J are TRBV2 and TRBJ1-4; possibly TRBD1 for D (5 bases). The length of the CDR3 is 16 residues. Trimming stripped 6 bases from V and 8 bases from J, with 22 bases between. Germline lookup yields CDR1 SNHLY and CDR2 FYNNEI. As DNA, the CDR3 is TGTGCCAGCAGCGCAGGGACGATAAGAGGATCGGAAAAACTGTTTTTT. This encodes CASSAGTIRGSEKLFF.

This clonotype turned up a few times. This chain uses TRBV20-1 with TRBJ1-1, with a possible D match to TRBD1 (6 bases). This CDR3 is built from 13 residues. The V end lost 4 bases, the J end lost 3 bases, and 12 bases lay between the germline ends. Germline assignment: CDR1 DFQATT and CDR2 SNEGSKA (reference sequence). The CDR3 DNA sequence: TGCAGTGCTATTCAGGGGACCGACACTGAAGCTTTCTTT. Amino acid sequence: CSAIQGTDTEAFF.

The chain is built from TRBV7-9 and TRBJ2-7, with TRBD2 matching over 7 bases. Trimming took 3 bases from V and 5 from J; bases not matched to a gene: 7. In germline, CDR1 is SEHNR, CDR2 FQNEAQ (reference sequence). The CDR3 extends over 14 amino acids. The CDR3 sequence is CASSFGGSINEQYF. As DNA, the CDR3 is TGTGCCAGCAGCTTCGGCGGGAGTATAAACGAGCAGTACTTC.

The chain uses TRBV28 and TRBJ2-3; D might be TRBD2 (5 bases). Germline-derived CDR1 and CDR2 are MDHEN and SYDVKM. The CDR3 covers 14 residues. V was clipped by 6 bases and J by 4 bases, with 14 bases between them. Here the CDR3 DNA reads TGTGCCAGCAGCCCCCATGGAGGTTCAGATACGCAGTATTTT. Translation gives CASSPHGGSDTQYF. The full variable domain, rest sourced from reference TRBV28 and TRBJ2-3, is DVKVTQSSRYLVKRTGEKVFLECVQDMDHENMFWYRQDPGLGLRLIYFSYDVKMKEKGDIPEGYSVSREKKERFSLILESASTNQTSMYLCASSPHGGSDTQYFGPGTRLTVL.

This clonotype was counted a few times. The J gene is TRBJ2-7, the V gene TRBV7-9; D is possibly TRBD1 (6 bases). The CDR3 sequence is 14 residues long. Germline-derived CDR1 and CDR2 are SEHNR and FQNEAQ (reference sequence). Trimming removed 5 bases at V and 4 bases at J, with 15 bases between. CDR3 DNA sequence: TGTGCCAGCAGCAAAGACCGGGACAATTACGAGCAGTACTTC. Protein product: CASSKDRDNYEQYF.

The chain combines TRBV20-1 with TRBJ2-7; 7 bases are shared with TRBD1. The CDR3 consists of 13 residues. CDR1 is DFQATT and CDR2 is SNEGSKA in the germline V gene (reference sequence). The junction had 4 bases not matched to a gene; V was cut back by 4 bases and J by 1 base. This CDR3 is CSANRGVSYEQYF. The CDR3 DNA is TGCAGTGCTAACAGGGGAGTATCCTACGAGCAGTACTTC.

The V call is TRBV5-1, the J call TRBJ2-3; D not certain. This CDR3 region has 12 residues. Germline CDR1 is SGHRS and CDR2 is YFSETQ. V lost 5 bases and J 2 bases, leaving 6 bases between the germline ends. The DNA of the CDR3 is TGCGCCAGCAGGGTGGACACAGATACGCAGTATTTT. This translates into CASRVDTDTQYF.

The rearrangement uses TRBV7-7 and TRBJ2-6; 8 nucleotides agree with TRBD1. The CDR3 contains 12 residues. Per the germline V gene, CDR1 is SSHAT and CDR2 is FNYEAQ (reference sequence). CDR3 nucleotide sequence: TGTGGGACAGGGTCTGGGGCCAACGTCCTGACTTTC. Protein sequence: CGTGSGANVLTF.

This clonotype was detected a few times. V and J are TRBV29-1 and TRBJ2-7, with D unclear. CDR1 and CDR2 (germline): SQVTM, ANQGSEA. Trimming took 1 base from V and 5 from J, leaving 12 bases between them. This CDR3 comprises 13 residues. CDR3 sequence reads: CSVEVVTGNEQYF. DNA of the CDR3: TGCAGCGTTGAAGTGGTGACTGGAAACGAGCAGTACTTC.

The rearrangement uses TRBV27 and TRBJ1-2; TRBD1 is a possible D gene (6 bases). The V end was cut by 11 bases, the J end by 7 bases, with 23 bases between. The CDR3 runs to 14 residues. Germline V lookup: CDR1 MNHEY, CDR2 SMNVEV (reference sequence). Here the CDR3 reads CAGYLGGPAAGYTF. The CDR3 DNA sequence: TGTGCCGGATATTTGGGGGGCCCTGCTGCTGGCTACACCTTC.

J is TRBJ1-1 and V is TRBV20-1; D is unclear. The ends were cut back, 5 bases at V and 3 bases at J, with 10 bases in the middle. Germline lookup yields CDR1 DFQATT and CDR2 SNEGSKA (reference sequence). The CDR3 runs to 12 residues. The CDR3: CSAYDGYTEAFF. For the CDR3, the DNA is TGCAGTGCTTACGACGGATACACTGAAGCTTTCTTT.

This chain links TRBV29-1 with TRBJ2-7; TRBD1 matches 8 bases. The germline V gene encodes CDR1 SQVTM and CDR2 ANQGSEA. V lost 4 bases and J lost 6; bases outside the gene matches: 5. The CDR3 covers 12 residues. In nucleotides, the CDR3 is TGCAGCGTTGGTGGCAGGGGGCTCGAGCAGTACTTC. Its translation: CSVGGRGLEQYF.

This clonotype has a single count. This chain connects TRBV7-9 to TRBJ2-5, with 7 bases that match TRBD1. The J call could be wrong; TRBJ2-7 is a better fit for the DNA end. The germline CDR1 and CDR2 sequences are SEHNR and FQNEAQ (reference sequence). CDR3 size: 18 residues. The chain's CDR3 is CASSLGGRAGGRSYEQYF. Written as DNA, the CDR3 is TGTGCCAGCAGCTTAGGAGGTAGGGCAGGGGGACGCTCCTACGAGCAGTACTTC.

V and J are TRBV6-2 or TRBV6-3 and TRBJ2-1, with D possibly being TRBD1 (5 bases). There are 15 residues in the CDR3. V was pared by 0 bases and J by 7 bases, with 13 bases between. In germline, CDR1 is MNHEY, CDR2 SVGEGT. The CDR3 region is CASSYSLQALNEQFF. For the CDR3, the DNA is TGTGCCAGCAGTTACTCGCTACAGGCCCTGAATGAGCAGTTCTTC.

This sequence joins TRBV27 and TRBJ2-1; 13 positions match TRBD2. Losses at the gene ends were 4 bases for V and 7 bases for J; bases not matched to a gene: 13. This CDR3 has 18 residues. CDR1 MNHEY and CDR2 SMNVEV come from the germline V gene (reference sequence). The CDR3 sequence: CASSYTRGLAGVSNEQFF. The DNA for the CDR3 is TGTGCCAGCAGTTACACGAGAGGACTAGCGGGAGTGTCGAATGAGCAGTTCTTC.

V usage is TRBV2 and J usage is TRBJ2-7; perhaps TRBD2 as D (7 bases). Deletions cut 7 bases from V and 1 base from J, with 14 bases between. Germline loops: CDR1 SNHLY, CDR2 FYNNEI. There are 14 residues in the CDR3. The CDR3 here is CASNRGARSYEQYF. The DNA of the CDR3 is TGTGCCAGCAACCGGGGGGCGCGGTCCTACGAGCAGTACTTC.

V and J are TRBV19 and TRBJ2-5; TRBD2 agrees at 10 bases. The germline gives CDR1 LNHDA, CDR2 SQIVND (reference sequence). The trim removed 7 bases at V and 4 bases at J, leaving 12 bases unmatched. This CDR3 comprises 16 residues. Here the CDR3 reads CASTPSASGGVETQYF. CDR3 DNA: TGTGCCAGTACTCCATCGGCTAGCGGGGGAGTAGAGACCCAGTACTTC.

The chain has TRBV4-1 and TRBJ2-5, with 7 bases lining up with TRBD2. Trimming cost V 3 bases and J 3 bases; bases outside gene matches: 13. CDR3 length equals 17 residues. Germline CDR1 and CDR2: MGHRA and YSYEKL. In DNA form, the CDR3 reads TGCGCCAGCAGCCAGGTTACTCCTAGCGGAGCTAAAGAGACCCAGTACTTC. Translated, it gives CASSQVTPSGAKETQYF.

As concerns this clonotype: Germline is not matched at one junction end, which may reflect a read error. The CDR3 DNA sequence: TGTGCCAACAGCTTACAGGGGGCAGGGATCGGTTACGAGCAGTACTTC. Amino acid sequence: CANSLQGAGIGYEQYF. The rearrangement links TRBV7-2 to TRBJ2-4; 9 bases are shared with TRBD1. The J call may be faulty, since TRBJ2-7 better matches the DNA end. Germline V gene lookup returns CDR1 SGHTA and CDR2 FQGNSA. CDR3 length equals 16 residues.

Only a few counts were recorded for this clonotype. The V gene is TRBV20-1, the J gene TRBJ2-3, with 9 bases identical to TRBD1. V was pared by 6 bases and J by 0 bases, with 4 bases of the junction left unmatched. The CDR3 is made up of 14 amino acids. Germline V gives CDR1 DFQATT, CDR2 SNEGSKA (reference sequence). CDR3 sequence: CSAEGQGSTDTQYF. CDR3 bases: TGCAGTGCGGAGGGACAGGGTAGCACAGATACGCAGTATTTT.